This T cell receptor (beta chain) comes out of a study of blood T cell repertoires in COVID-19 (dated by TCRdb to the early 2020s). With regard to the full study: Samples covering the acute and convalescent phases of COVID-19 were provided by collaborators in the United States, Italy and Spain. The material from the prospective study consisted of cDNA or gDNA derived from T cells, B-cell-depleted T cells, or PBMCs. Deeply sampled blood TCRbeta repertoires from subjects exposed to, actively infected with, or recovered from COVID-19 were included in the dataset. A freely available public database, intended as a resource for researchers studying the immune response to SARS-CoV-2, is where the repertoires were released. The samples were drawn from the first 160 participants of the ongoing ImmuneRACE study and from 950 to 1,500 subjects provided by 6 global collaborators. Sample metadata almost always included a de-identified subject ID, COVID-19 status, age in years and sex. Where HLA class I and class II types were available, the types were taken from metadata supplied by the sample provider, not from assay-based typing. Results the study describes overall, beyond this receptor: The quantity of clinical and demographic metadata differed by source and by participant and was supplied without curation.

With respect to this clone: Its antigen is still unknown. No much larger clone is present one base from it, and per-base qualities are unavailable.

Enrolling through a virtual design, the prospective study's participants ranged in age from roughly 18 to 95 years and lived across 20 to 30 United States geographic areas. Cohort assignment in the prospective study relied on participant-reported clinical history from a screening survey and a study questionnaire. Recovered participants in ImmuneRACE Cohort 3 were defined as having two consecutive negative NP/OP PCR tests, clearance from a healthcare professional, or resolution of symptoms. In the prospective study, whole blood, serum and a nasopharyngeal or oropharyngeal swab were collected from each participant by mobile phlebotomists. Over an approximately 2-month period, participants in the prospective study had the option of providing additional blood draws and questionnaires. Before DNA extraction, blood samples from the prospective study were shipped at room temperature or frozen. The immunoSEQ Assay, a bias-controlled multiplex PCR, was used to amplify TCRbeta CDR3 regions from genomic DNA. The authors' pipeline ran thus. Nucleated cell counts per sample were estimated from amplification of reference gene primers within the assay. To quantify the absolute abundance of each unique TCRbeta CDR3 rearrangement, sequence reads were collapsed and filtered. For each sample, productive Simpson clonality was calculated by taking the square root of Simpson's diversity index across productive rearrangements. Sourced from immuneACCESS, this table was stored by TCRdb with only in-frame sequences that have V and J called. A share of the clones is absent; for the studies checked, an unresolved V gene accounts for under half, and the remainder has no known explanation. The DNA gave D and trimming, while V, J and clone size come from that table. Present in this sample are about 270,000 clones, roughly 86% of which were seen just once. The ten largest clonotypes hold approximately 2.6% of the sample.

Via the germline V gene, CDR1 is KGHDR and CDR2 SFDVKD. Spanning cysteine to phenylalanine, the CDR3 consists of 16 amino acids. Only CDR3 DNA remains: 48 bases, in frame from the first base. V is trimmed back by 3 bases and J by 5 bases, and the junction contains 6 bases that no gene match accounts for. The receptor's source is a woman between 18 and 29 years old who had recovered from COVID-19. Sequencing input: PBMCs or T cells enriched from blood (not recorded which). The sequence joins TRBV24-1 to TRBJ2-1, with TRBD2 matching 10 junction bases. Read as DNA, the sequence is TGTGCCACCAGTGATAGGGTAGCGGGGGGCAACAATGAGCAGTTCTTC. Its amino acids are CATSDRVAGGNNEQFF.